This T cell receptor beta chain was captured in a study of cytotoxic CD8 clonotypes in ibrutinib-treated CLL. TCRdb's table, derived via immunoSEQ multiplex PCR, lists solely in-frame clones and lacks some. The data show about 200,000 clones, roughly 65% seen once. J lost 3 bases, V lost 1 base, and 2 bases had no gene match. The CDR3 has 15 residues. Germline CDR1 is SGHDN and CDR2 is FVKESK. This specimen was PBMCs, taken after 12 months of ibrutinib treatment. The chain recombines TRBV14 with TRBJ1-5, with 8 bases fitting TRBD1. This TCR came from a human donor with chronic lymphocytic leukemia. The DNA of the CDR3 is TGTGCCAGCAGCCAAGGACAGGGGACCAATCAGCCCCAGCATTTT. Protein sequence: CASSQGQGTNQPQHF.